This TCR beta chain was found in a study of blood T cell repertoires in COVID-19. Authors' data handling: Amplification of reference gene primers provided the estimated nucleated cell counts. Here immunoSEQ multiplex PCR was the method, and the copy in TCRdb shows in-frame clones only, minus some. V and J calls and clone size are given by that table; D and trimming were obtained from the DNA. Of around 18,000 clones listed, 89% were seen once; the top ten hold around an eighth. Germline V CDR1 and CDR2: MGHRA, YSYEKL. The V and J ends lost 1 base and 0 bases, in that order; junction bases with no gene match: 12. This CDR3 is built from 20 residues.

The chain has TRBV4-1 and TRBJ2-1, with 10 bases aligning to TRBD2. Material: peripheral blood. The clonotype was recovered from a man in his 60s with active COVID-19. The CDR3 spells CASSQGLGLASLSSYNEQFF. Written as DNA, the CDR3 is TGCGCCAGCAGCCAAGGATTGGGACTAGCGAGTCTGAGCTCCTACAATGAGCAGTTCTTC.